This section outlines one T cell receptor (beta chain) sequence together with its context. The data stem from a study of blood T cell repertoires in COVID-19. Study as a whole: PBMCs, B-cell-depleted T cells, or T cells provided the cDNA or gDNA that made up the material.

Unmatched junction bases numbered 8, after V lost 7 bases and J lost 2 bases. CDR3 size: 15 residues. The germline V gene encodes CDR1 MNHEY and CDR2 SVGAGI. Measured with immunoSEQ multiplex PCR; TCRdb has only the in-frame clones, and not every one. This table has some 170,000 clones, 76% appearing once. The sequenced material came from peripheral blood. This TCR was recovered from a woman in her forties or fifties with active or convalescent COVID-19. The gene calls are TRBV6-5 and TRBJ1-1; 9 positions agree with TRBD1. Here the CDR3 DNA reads TGTGCCAGCAACCAACAGGGGGCTATCAACACTGAAGCTTTCTTT. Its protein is CASNQQGAINTEAFF.